The clone carrying this T cell receptor (beta chain) occurred once. What it binds is unknown. The source of the sample is a study of T cell responses to AZD1222 COVID-19 vaccine. Study-wide findings and caveats: Baseline seropositivity occurred in only 5 to 7 AZD1222 recipients. Targets within unmutated variant regions were reportedly found for nearly half of spike-specific TCRs.

J was trimmed by 9 bases and V by 4 bases; bases with no gene match: 11. This CDR3 has 15 residues. From germline, CDR1 is SEHNR and CDR2 FQNEAQ (reference sequence). Sequenced by immunoSEQ multiplex PCR; TCRdb stores in-frame clones only, minus some. The profile shows some 120,000 clones, less than 95% of them singletons. This clonotype originated in an adult in good health. Sequences were derived from peripheral blood, sampled on day 0 of AZD1222 vaccination. The chain employs TRBV7-9 and TRBJ2-4, with 8 positions matching TRBD1. CDR3 DNA: TGTGCCAGCAGCTCTGAAGCAGGGGGCTTCGGCATTCAGTACTTC. This sequence encodes CASSSEAGGFGIQYF.